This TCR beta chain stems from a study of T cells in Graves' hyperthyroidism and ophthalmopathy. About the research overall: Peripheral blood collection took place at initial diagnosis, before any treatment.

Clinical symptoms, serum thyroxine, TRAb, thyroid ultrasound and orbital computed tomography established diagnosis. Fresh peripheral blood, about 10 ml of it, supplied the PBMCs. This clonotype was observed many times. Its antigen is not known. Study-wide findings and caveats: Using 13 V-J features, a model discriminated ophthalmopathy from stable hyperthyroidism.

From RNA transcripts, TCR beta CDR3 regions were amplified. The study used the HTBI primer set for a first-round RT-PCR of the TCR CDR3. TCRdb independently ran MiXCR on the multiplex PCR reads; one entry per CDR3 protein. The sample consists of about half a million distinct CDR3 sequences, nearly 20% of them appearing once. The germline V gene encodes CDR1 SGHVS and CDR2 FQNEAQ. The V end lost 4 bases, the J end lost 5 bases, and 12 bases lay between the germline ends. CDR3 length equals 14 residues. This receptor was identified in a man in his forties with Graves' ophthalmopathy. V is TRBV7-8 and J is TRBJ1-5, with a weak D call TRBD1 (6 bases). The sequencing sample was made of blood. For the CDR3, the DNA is TGTGCCAGCAGCTCGGACAGAAACTATCAGCCCCAGCATTTT. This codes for CASSSDRNYQPQHF.